These T cell receptor beta chains were read from a single sample in a study of blood T cell repertoires in COVID-19. The protocol was immunoSEQ multiplex PCR, while the TCRdb copy is restricted to in-frame clones and leaves out a portion. Among 300,000 to 400,000 clones listed, over 75% were seen once. The sample taken for sequencing was PBMCs or T cells enriched from blood (not recorded which). The receptors stem from a young woman with acute COVID-19. Both conserved end residues are part of each CDR3. Fields, in order: V gene, clone size, J gene, D gene, CDR3 length, CDR3 DNA, CDR3 protein. The D gene is left open where the match is weak. A clone size is listed for some rows: how often the clone was seen (once, few, many), or a class if it is expanded.

v_gene: TRBV5-1
abundance: .
j_gene: TRBJ2-1
d_gene: TRBD2
len: 14
CDR3nt: TGCGCCAGCAGCTTGGCTAGCGGGGGGGATGAGCAGTTCTTC
CDR3aa: CASSLASGGDEQFF

v_gene: TRBV5-1
abundance: .
j_gene: TRBJ2-5
d_gene: .
len: 21
CDR3nt: TGCGCCAGCAGCCTGTCAGATCGTCGTCTAACTCAGGGAGGAGGCGCAGAGACCCAGTACTTC
CDR3aa: CASSLSDRRLTQGGGAETQYF

v_gene: TRBV7-9
abundance: .
j_gene: TRBJ1-3
d_gene: .
len: 16
CDR3nt: TGTGCCAGCAGCTTAGGGGCAGGAAGCTCTGGAAACACCATATATTTT
CDR3aa: CASSLGAGSSGNTIYF

v_gene: TRBV7-6
abundance: few
j_gene: TRBJ2-7
d_gene: TRBD2
len: 17
CDR3nt: TGTGCCAGCAGCTTTCTAGCGGGGGGTTCCCCCTCCTACGAGCAGTACTTC
CDR3aa: CASSFLAGGSPSYEQYF

v_gene: TRBV18
abundance: .
j_gene: TRBJ1-5
d_gene: .
len: 16
CDR3nt: TGTGCCAGCTCACAGACAGGAGTGCGTAGCAATCAGCCCCAGCATTTT
CDR3aa: CASSQTGVRSNQPQHF

v_gene: TRBV11-3
abundance: .
j_gene: TRBJ2-3
d_gene: .
len: 14
CDR3nt: TGTGCCAGCAGCCCGTCCTTCGGTTCAGATACGCAGTATTTT
CDR3aa: CASSPSFGSDTQYF

v_gene: TRBV6-5
abundance: .
j_gene: TRBJ1-1
d_gene: TRBD1
len: 16
CDR3nt: TGTGCCAGCAGTTACGGCCTGACAGGGCCGAACACTGAAGCTTTCTTT
CDR3aa: CASSYGLTGPNTEAFF

v_gene: TRBV4-2
abundance: .
j_gene: TRBJ2-7
d_gene: .
len: 14
CDR3nt: TGTGCCAGCAGCCAAGATCGGAGCTCCTACGAGCAGTACTTC
CDR3aa: CASSQDRSSYEQYF

v_gene: TRBV23-1
abundance: .
j_gene: TRBJ1-6
d_gene: TRBD1
len: 18
CDR3nt: TGCGCCAGCAGTCAATCCCCTCGGACAGGGAAGGGCAATTCACCCCTCCACTTT
CDR3aa: CASSQSPRTGKGNSPLHF

v_gene: TRBV4-1
abundance: .
j_gene: TRBJ1-2
d_gene: .
len: 15
CDR3nt: TGCGCCAGCAGCCAAGAGACCGCGGTAGGGGATGGCTACACCTTC
CDR3aa: CASSQETAVGDGYTF

v_gene: TRBV5-1
abundance: few
j_gene: TRBJ1-4
d_gene: .
len: 14
CDR3nt: TGCGCCAGCAGCTTGGGCCAGGGTAATGAAAAACTGTTTTTT
CDR3aa: CASSLGQGNEKLFF

v_gene: TRBV2
abundance: .
j_gene: TRBJ2-6
d_gene: .
len: 16
CDR3nt: TGTGCCAGCAGTGTGGTTACGGGGTCCGGGGCCAACGTCCTGACTTTC
CDR3aa: CASSVVTGSGANVLTF

v_gene: TRBV14
abundance: .
j_gene: TRBJ2-4
d_gene: .
len: 15
CDR3nt: TGTGCCAGCAGCCAGGGCGGACTAGCCAAAAACATTCAGTACTTC
CDR3aa: CASSQGGLAKNIQYF

v_gene: TRBV3-1/TRBV3-2
abundance: .
j_gene: TRBJ2-1
d_gene: .
len: 12
CDR3nt: TGTGCCAGCAGCCTGACAGGTCGCGAGCAGTTCTTC
CDR3aa: CASSLTGREQFF

v_gene: TRBV19
abundance: .
j_gene: TRBJ1-6
d_gene: TRBD1
len: 15
CDR3nt: TGTGCCAGTCGAACCCCGACAGGGCATAATTCACCCCTCCACTTT
CDR3aa: CASRTPTGHNSPLHF

v_gene: TRBV6-5
abundance: .
j_gene: TRBJ2-3
d_gene: TRBD2
len: 13
CDR3nt: TGTGCCAGCCGGGGGGGAGGCACAGATACGCAGTATTTT
CDR3aa: CASRGGGTDTQYF

v_gene: TRBV10-1
abundance: .
j_gene: TRBJ2-4
d_gene: TRBD2
len: 18
CDR3nt: TGCGCCAGCAGCGAAGGGACTAGCGGGTCCCTAGCCAAAAACATTCAGTACTTC
CDR3aa: CASSEGTSGSLAKNIQYF

v_gene: TRBV29-1
abundance: .
j_gene: TRBJ1-2
d_gene: TRBD1
len: 18
CDR3nt: TGCAGCGTTGAAGCCCCTCTCCGTGGACAGGTGATTGACTATGGCTACACCTTC
CDR3aa: CSVEAPLRGQVIDYGYTF

v_gene: TRBV24-1
abundance: .
j_gene: TRBJ2-6
d_gene: .
len: 18
CDR3nt: TGTGCCACCAGTGATCCGACAGCTGGGGACTCTGGGGCCAACGTCCTGACTTTC
CDR3aa: CATSDPTAGDSGANVLTF

v_gene: TRBV4-1
abundance: .
j_gene: TRBJ2-4
d_gene: .
len: 15
CDR3nt: TGCGCCAGCAGCCAAGACGGTTCGGCCAAAAACATTCAGTACTTC
CDR3aa: CASSQDGSAKNIQYF

v_gene: TRBV5-6
abundance: .
j_gene: TRBJ1-1
d_gene: .
len: 15
CDR3nt: TGTGCCAGCAGCTTTTATATTTCCGGGGGGTATGAAGCTTTCTTT
CDR3aa: CASSFYISGGYEAFF

v_gene: TRBV4-1
abundance: .
j_gene: TRBJ2-7
d_gene: .
len: 16
CDR3nt: TGCGCCAGCAGCCAAGATCTGGCAGGTCGTTCCTACGAGCAGTACTTC
CDR3aa: CASSQDLAGRSYEQYF